This record concerns one TCR beta chain sequence. Its antigen is still unknown. Germline loops: CDR1 MNHEY, CDR2 SVGAGI. CDR3 length: 14 amino acids. V lost 10 bases and J lost 0, with 13 bases in between. Measured with immunoSEQ multiplex PCR; TCRdb has only the in-frame clones, and not every one. The sample lists roughly 120,000 clones; 75% to 95% were seen once. This entry is derived from a study of graft-versus-host responses after intestinal transplantation. For the study at large: Every one of the recipients received anti-thymocyte globulin induction and afterwards took tacrolimus and steroids for around three years. General study findings and limits: Maximum circulating GvH clone levels tracked with early post-transplant HvG decreases. The presence of high graft-versus-host to host-versus-graft clonal ratios in allografts characterized patients with graft-donor T cell macrochimerism. Some GvH clones appeared in ileal mucosa or blood before recipient bone marrow.

The TCR was taken from a human donor who received an intestinal transplant. The chain recombines TRBV6-5 with TRBJ1-3; D not certain. The source material was unstimulated CD4+ T cells sorted from spleen or lymph node cells, sampled before intestinal transplant. The CDR3 sequence is CATRQLGSGNTIYF. The DNA of the CDR3 is TGTGCCACTCGTCAACTCGGCTCTGGAAACACCATATATTTT.